Described below is a single T cell receptor beta chain sequence and its context. Its cognate antigen is unknown. After removal of 7 bases from V and 5 bases from J, the junction contained 7 bases not matched to a gene. This CDR3 is built from 14 residues. The sample belongs to a study of T-cell memory formation after mild COVID-19. About the research overall: Clusters of TCRs were largely donor specific. General study results and limits: Whereas later expanders leaned CD4+, clones contracting day 15 to 85 showed a balanced CD4/CD8 makeup. Of the contracting clones, CD4+ ones lay mainly in CM and EM, and CD8+ ones in EMRA.

TCRdb re-derived calls from the 5' RACE reads in MiXCR, one entry per CDR3 protein. In the table there are some 300,000 distinct CDR3 sequences, approximately 19% of which are singletons. This sequence joins TRBV12-3 or TRBV12-4 and TRBJ1-2; 10 nucleotides line up with TRBD1. This sequence originates from a man aged 18-30 years who had mild COVID-19 (a few samples of this study predate the infection). Cell type and time point are not known. The sample comprised PBMCs or a T cell subset sorted from them (not recorded which). In DNA, the CDR3 is TGTGCCAGCACAACGACAGGGGGCATTTATGGCTACACCTTC. Translated, it gives CASTTTGGIYGYTF.